These T cell receptor beta chains were read from a single sample in a study of cytomegalovirus exposure and HLA in healthy donors. Sequencing used immunoSEQ multiplex PCR; TCRdb keeps in-frame clones, though not all of them. Of roughly 140,000 clones detected, about 85% appear once; the ten largest clones hold roughly 2.3%. Sequencing was carried out using PBMCs. The receptors were sampled from a woman aged 18 to 35 in good health and CMV-seronegative. The CDR3 runs from the conserved cysteine through the conserved F or W. The order of the fields is D gene, clone size, V gene, J gene, CDR3 protein, CDR3 DNA. A D gene is named only where the DNA matches it firmly. Not every row has a clone size; where given, it reads once, few, many or a size class.

>TRBD2|NA|TRBV7-2|TRBJ2-3
CASSPRLAGGGADTQYF
TGTGCCAGCAGCCCCCGACTAGCGGGAGGGGGCGCAGATACGCAGTATTTT
>TRBD1|NA|TRBV9|TRBJ2-1
CASSVSPGQGIPFF
TGTGCCAGCAGCGTATCACCGGGACAGGGTATCCCGTTCTTC
>TRBD1|NA|TRBV7-8|TRBJ1-1
CASSATGDKLNTEAFF
TGTGCCAGCAGCGCGACAGGGGACAAACTGAACACTGAAGCTTTCTTT
>TRBD2|NA|TRBV9|TRBJ2-2
CASSVAGGTGELFF
TGTGCCAGCAGCGTAGCGGGGGGCACCGGGGAGCTGTTTTTT
>TRBD1|NA|TRBV2|TRBJ1-6
CASGDSSYNSPLHF
TGTGCCAGCGGGGACAGCTCCTATAATTCACCCCTCCACTTT
>NA|NA|TRBV7-2|TRBJ1-6
CASSLDPQFSYNSPLHF
TGTGCCAGCAGCTTAGATCCCCAATTCTCCTATAATTCACCCCTCCACTTT
>TRBD2|NA|TRBV11-3|TRBJ2-3
CASSLALAGGPDTQYF
TGTGCCAGCAGCTTGGCACTAGCGGGAGGGCCGGATACGCAGTATTTT
>NA|NA|TRBV28|TRBJ1-2
CASSPPGYYGYTF
TGTGCCAGCAGTCCCCCCGGGTACTATGGCTACACCTTC
>NA|NA|TRBV28|TRBJ1-1
CASSFSAGTEAFF
TGTGCCAGCAGTTTTTCCGCGGGGACTGAAGCTTTCTTT
>TRBD2|NA|TRBV4-2|TRBJ2-3
CASSQGLAGTTDTQYF
TGTGCCAGCAGCCAAGGACTAGCGGGAACCACAGATACGCAGTATTTT
>TRBD2|NA|TRBV28|TRBJ2-2
CASSPPGGGDTGELFF
TGTGCCAGCAGTCCCCCCGGGGGAGGGGACACCGGGGAGCTGTTTTTT
>TRBD1|NA|TRBV6-5|TRBJ2-7
CASSGTDVYEQYF
TGTGCCAGCAGCGGGACAGACGTCTACGAGCAGTACTTC
>TRBD1|NA|TRBV7-2|TRBJ2-1
CASSSPQGVYNEQFF
TGTGCCAGCAGCTCCCCGCAGGGGGTTTACAATGAGCAGTTCTTC
>NA|NA|TRBV4-1|TRBJ2-3
CASSQDSSGSTDTQYF
TGCGCCAGCAGCCAAGATTCGTCGGGAAGCACAGATACGCAGTATTTT
>TRBD2|NA|TRBV11-2|TRBJ2-7
CASSLGSGPAYEQYF
TGTGCCAGCAGCTTAGGTAGCGGGCCGGCCTACGAGCAGTACTTC
>NA|NA|TRBV5-4|TRBJ1-5
CASSLGPGLEPQHF
TGTGCCAGCAGCTTGGGTCCAGGGTTAGAGCCCCAGCATTTT
>NA|NA|TRBV30|TRBJ1-5
CAWSAPGVYNQPQHF
TGTGCCTGGAGTGCCCCGGGGGTCTACAATCAGCCCCAGCATTTT
>TRBD1|NA|TRBV11-2|TRBJ2-7
CASSFSGQGYEQYF
TGTGCCAGCAGCTTCTCAGGACAGGGTTACGAGCAGTACTTC
>TRBD2|NA|TRBV7-2|TRBJ2-3
CASSAGLAGAGGDTQYF
TGTGCCAGCAGCGCGGGACTAGCGGGGGCCGGGGGAGATACGCAGTATTTT
>TRBD1|NA|TRBV23-1|TRBJ2-1
CASSKSRTGTGNNEQFF
TGCGCCAGCAGTAAATCAAGAACCGGGACAGGGAACAATGAGCAGTTCTTC
>TRBD1|once|TRBV5-8|TRBJ2-5
CASSPPTGTETQYF
TGTGCCAGCAGCCCCCCGACAGGGACCGAGACCCAGTACTTC
>TRBD2|NA|TRBV4-1|TRBJ2-1
CASSQETGASGRSRDEQFF
TGCGCCAGCAGCCAAGAAACCGGGGCTAGCGGGAGGAGTAGGGATGAGCAGTTCTTC
>TRBD1|NA|TRBV19|TRBJ2-7
CASSIGRGTVRAYEQYF
TGTGCCAGTAGTATAGGTCGTGGGACAGTGAGAGCCTACGAGCAGTACTTC
>NA|NA|TRBV18|TRBJ2-3
CASGHWNTDTQYF
TGTGCCAGCGGACACTGGAACACAGATACGCAGTATTTT
>NA|NA|TRBV19|TRBJ1-5
CASSIGREYSNQPQHF
TGTGCCAGTAGTATAGGCCGCGAATATAGCAATCAGCCCCAGCATTTT
>NA|NA|TRBV11-2|TRBJ1-3
CASSLDYLGSTIYF
TGTGCCAGCAGCTTAGATTACCTCGGGAGCACCATATATTTT
>TRBD1|NA|TRBV5-1|TRBJ2-7
CASSTGQGRYEQYF
TGCGCCAGCAGCACCGGACAGGGGCGATACGAGCAGTACTTC
>TRBD1|once|TRBV11-2|TRBJ2-7
CASSLTGGNEQYF
TGTGCCAGCAGCCTGACAGGGGGCAACGAGCAGTACTTC
>NA|once|TRBV28|TRBJ2-7
CATIRVRGFYEQYF
TGTGCCACCATTAGGGTCAGGGGATTCTACGAGCAGTACTTC
>TRBD2|NA|TRBV11-2|TRBJ2-1
CASQTGGGIEQFF
TGTGCCAGCCAAACGGGAGGAGGAATTGAGCAGTTCTTC
>NA|NA|TRBV1|TRBJ2-3
CTSSQDKPLTGDPDTQYF
TGCACCAGCAGCCAAGATAAGCCACTAACGGGAGATCCAGATACGCAGTATTTT
>NA|NA|TRBV27|TRBJ1-1
CASSLVGARGTEAFF
TGTGCCAGCAGTCTTGTAGGGGCGCGGGGCACTGAAGCTTTCTTT
>NA|NA|TRBV5-8|TRBJ1-4
CASSDMGEKLFF
TGTGCCAGCTCGGACATGGGCGAAAAACTGTTTTTT
>TRBD2|NA|TRBV19|TRBJ2-3
CASSLRGLAGGTDTQYF
TGTGCCAGTAGCCTCCGGGGACTAGCGGGGGGCACAGATACGCAGTATTTT
>NA|few|TRBV25-1|TRBJ1-2
CASSAWGEGENYGYTF
TGTGCCAGCAGCGCATGGGGCGAGGGGGAGAACTATGGCTACACCTTC
>NA|NA|TRBV9|TRBJ2-5
CASSVDGRGQETQYF
TGTGCCAGCAGCGTAGATGGCAGAGGCCAAGAGACCCAGTACTTC
>NA|NA|TRBV4-3|TRBJ2-7
CASSQDRVDYEQYF
TGCGCCAGCAGCCAAGACCGAGTTGACTACGAGCAGTACTTC
>TRBD1|NA|TRBV2|TRBJ2-2
CASGTGAPENTGELFF
TGTGCCAGCGGGACAGGGGCCCCCGAGAACACCGGGGAGCTGTTTTTT
>NA|once|TRBV27|TRBJ1-6
CASTRTDSYNSPLHF
TGTGCCAGCACTCGGACAGATTCCTATAATTCACCCCTCCACTTT
>TRBD2|few|TRBV28|TRBJ2-4
CASSLKRGGDIQYF
TGTGCCAGCAGTTTGAAGCGGGGAGGGGACATTCAGTACTTC
>TRBD2|NA|TRBV19|TRBJ2-7
CASAGGPRIHEQYF
TGTGCCAGCGCGGGAGGACCCCGGATACACGAGCAGTACTTC
>TRBD1|NA|TRBV7-8|TRBJ1-5
CASSWGQGSNQPQHF
TGTGCCAGCAGCTGGGGACAGGGGAGCAATCAGCCCCAGCATTTT
>TRBD1|NA|TRBV5-1|TRBJ1-6
CASSPQGDNSPLHF
TGCGCCAGCAGCCCACAGGGGGATAATTCACCCCTCCACTTT
>NA|once|TRBV18|TRBJ1-2
CASSPPSGFYGYTF
TGTGCCAGCTCGCCACCCTCAGGGTTCTATGGCTACACCTTC
>TRBD2|NA|TRBV6-6|TRBJ2-1
CASHPGLAGAGNEQFF
TGTGCCAGTCATCCGGGACTAGCGGGGGCCGGGAATGAGCAGTTCTTC